The TCR beta chain described here comes from a study of T cell responses to AZD1222 COVID-19 vaccine. Findings of the study overall: Vaccination with two AZD1222 doses was followed by a rise in Spike-specific TCR breadth and depth. Repertoire collection took place solely once the T cell response had peaked. AZD1222 recipients seropositive at baseline numbered only 5 or 6.

Sequencing was performed with immunoSEQ multiplex PCR; in TCRdb, only in-frame clones are kept and a portion is missing. The table has some 100,000 clones, 80% to 95% seen once; the top ten hold roughly 3%. The analysis combined second doses at about 4 or about 12 weeks. This CDR3 is 14 amino acids long. Trimming removed 8 bases from V and 6 bases from J, with 20 bases in between. The germline gives CDR1 SNHLY, CDR2 FYNNEI. A word on this clone: Its target is not known.

The chain combines TRBV2 with TRBJ2-7, with D possibly TRBD1 on 6 matching bases. Sequenced material: peripheral blood, taken 28 days after the second AZD1222 dose. The TCR was taken from an adult who received the AZD1222 COVID-19 vaccine. The CDR3 protein is CASALQGQALEQYF. CDR3 DNA sequence: TGTGCCAGCGCCCTCCAGGGGCAGGCCCTCGAGCAGTACTTC.